This T cell receptor beta chain was recovered during a study of shared clonotypes between healthy human individuals. Original handling: ImmunoSEQ output lacked quality scores and full-length reads, limiting matched filtering. The method was immunoSEQ multiplex PCR; TCRdb's version includes in-frame clones alone and lacks a portion of them. The D gene and trimming were derived from the DNA, and the V and J assignments and clone size from that table. The sample consists of approximately 500,000 clones, approximately 79% of them appearing once. Regarding the study as a whole: Depth of sequencing was expected to influence donor clonotype sharing.

Germline values: CDR1 SNHLY, CDR2 FYNNEI. V was shortened by 6 bases and J by 5 bases, with 17 bases between the two germline ends. There are 15 residues in the CDR3. This clone appeared many times. Its antigen remains unknown. The specimen sequenced was PBMCs. The chain recombines TRBV2 with TRBJ1-5; a weak D match, TRBD1 (5 bases). The origin of this receptor is a woman aged 40 to 50 in good health. Some clones in this sample may be carry-over from other donors' samples. Written as DNA, the CDR3 is TGTGCCAGCAGCTTCGGGGGACGCCCTGATCAGCCCCAGCATTTT. It translates to CASSFGGRPDQPQHF. Full variable domain (rest looked up from reference TRBV2 and TRBJ1-5): EPEVTQTPSHQVTQMGQEVILRCVPISNHLYFYWYRQILGQKVEFLVSFYNNEISEKSEIFDDQFSVERPDGSNFTLKIRSTKLEDSAMYFCASSFGGRPDQPQHFGDGTRLSIL.